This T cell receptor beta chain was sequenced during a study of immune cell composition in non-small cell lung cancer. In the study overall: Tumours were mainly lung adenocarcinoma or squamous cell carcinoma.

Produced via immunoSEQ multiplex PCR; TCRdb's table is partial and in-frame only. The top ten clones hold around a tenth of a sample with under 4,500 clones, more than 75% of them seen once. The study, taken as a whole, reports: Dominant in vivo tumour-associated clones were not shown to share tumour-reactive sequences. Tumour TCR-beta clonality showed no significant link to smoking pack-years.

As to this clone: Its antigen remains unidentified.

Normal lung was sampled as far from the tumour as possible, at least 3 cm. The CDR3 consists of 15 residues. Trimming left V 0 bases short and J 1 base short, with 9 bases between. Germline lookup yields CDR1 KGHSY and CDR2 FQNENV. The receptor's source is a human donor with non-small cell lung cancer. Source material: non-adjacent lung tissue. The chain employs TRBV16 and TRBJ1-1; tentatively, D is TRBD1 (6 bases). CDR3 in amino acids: CASSQSTGTNTEAFF. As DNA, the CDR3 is TGTGCCAGCAGCCAATCGACAGGTACGAACACTGAAGCTTTCTTT.